This entry lists 7 T cell receptor beta chains sequenced from one sample in a study of T cell repertoires in cytomegalovirus infection. One entry per CDR3 protein, called by TCRdb with MiXCR from the reads. This sample carries about 100,000 distinct CDR3 sequences, around 22% of them seen once, and the ten largest clones take roughly 43%. The sequenced sample was CD8+ T cells from PBMCs. The receptors here all came from a human donor in good health (CMV status not recorded). Some clones in this sample may be carry-over from other donors' samples.

This clonotype came up many times. The rearrangement uses TRBV7-2 and TRBJ2-7; 7 nucleotides match TRBD1. The germline V gene encodes CDR1 SGHTA and CDR2 FQGNSA. J lost 2 bases, V lost 3 bases, and 4 bases had no gene match. The CDR3 length is 14 residues. Here the CDR3 DNA reads TGTGCCAGCAGCTTGGTTCAGGGGGCCTACGAGCAGTACTTC. Its protein is CASSLVQGAYEQYF.

The chain joins TRBV10-3 to TRBJ2-3; a possible D gene is TRBD2 (6 bases). Looked up from germline, CDR1 is ENHRY and CDR2 is SYGVKD. CDR3 length: 16 amino acids. Trimming cost V 6 bases and J 2 bases, with 18 bases left between them. The CDR3 region is CAISQRDGTYTDTQYF. The CDR3 nucleotides read TGTGCCATCAGCCAAAGGGACGGGACTTACACAGATACGCAGTATTTT.

This clonotype was seen a handful of times. The genes are TRBV2 and TRBJ2-7; D remains ambiguous. CDR3 length: 10 amino acids. The ends were cut back, 4 bases at V and 5 bases at J, with 3 bases in the middle. From germline, CDR1 is SNHLY and CDR2 FYNNEI. CDR3 bases: TGTGCCAGCAGTGGGAACGAGCAGTACTTC. Translation gives CASSGNEQYF.

In its sample, this clonotype was seen many times. The chain joins TRBV12-3 or TRBV12-4 to TRBJ2-7, with 10 positions matching TRBD1. Unmatched junction bases numbered 3, after V lost 4 bases and J lost 3 bases. The CDR3 is made up of 14 amino acids. The CDR3 loop is CASSSGDRGYEQYF. CDR3 in DNA: TGTGCCAGCAGTTCCGGGGACAGGGGCTACGAGCAGTACTTC.

This chain joins TRBV28 and TRBJ2-3; weak D call: TRBD2 (6 bases). Germline V gene data show CDR1 as MDHEN and CDR2 as SYDVKM. The V gene lost 1 base and the J gene lost 0 bases, with 17 bases spanning the gap. The CDR3 is 18 residues long. CDR3 coding DNA: TGTGCCAGCAGTTTATCATCAGGAGCGGGCTCTAGCACAGATACGCAGTATTTT. Translation: CASSLSSGAGSSTDTQYF.

This sequence joins TRBV7-2 and TRBJ2-7; no clear D. Trimming cost V 5 bases and J 2 bases, with 31 bases left between them. This CDR3 comprises 20 residues. In germline, CDR1 is SGHTA, CDR2 FQGNSA. CDR3: CASSLPKTDPSPRAPYEQYF. In DNA, the CDR3 is TGTGCCAGCAGCCTCCCCAAAACCGACCCGAGCCCCCGAGCGCCCTACGAGCAGTACTTC.

In its sample, this clonotype was seen many times. The rearrangement uses TRBV7-6 and TRBJ2-5; D possibly corresponds to TRBD2 (5 bases). This CDR3 is built from 16 residues. Between the trimmed V and J ends, which lost 0 bases and 2 bases, there was a span of 13 bases. The germline CDR1 and CDR2 sequences are SGHVS and FNYEAQ. Here the CDR3 DNA reads TGTGCCAGCAGCTTAGCGGAGTCGGGGAATCAAGAGACCCAGTACTTC. It codes for CASSLAESGNQETQYF.